Sequencing of this T cell receptor (beta chain) was carried out in a study of T cells in Graves' hyperthyroidism and ophthalmopathy. Study background: Prior to any treatment, at the point of initial diagnosis, peripheral blood was collected.

Amplified TCR beta CDR3 regions came from RNA transcripts. First-round RT-PCR of the TCR CDR3 relied on the HTBI primer set. Via MiXCR, TCRdb re-called the multiplex PCR reads, giving one row per CDR3 protein. This table has 500,000 or so distinct CDR3 sequences, about 15% appearing once. Subjects with ophthalmopathy showed a Clinical Activity Score no lower than 3, a NOSPECS grade no lower than 4, and a duration shorter than 3 months. General observations from the study: Classification by a 13 V-J model distinguished ophthalmopathy from stable hyperthyroidism. Most clonotypes expanded in thyroid above 0.001 were likewise present in blood.

This clonotype occurred a few times. What it binds is unknown. This TCR derives from a young woman with Graves' ophthalmopathy. Input material: blood.

This CDR3 is CASIPSRLASSYNEQFF. The CDR3 nucleotides read TGTGCCAGCATCCCCTCACGACTAGCGAGTTCCTACAATGAGCAGTTCTTC. The chain combines TRBV12-3 or TRBV12-4 with TRBJ2-1; 8 bases are shared with TRBD2. The CDR3 consists of 17 residues. V lost 7 bases, J lost 1 base, and 12 bases stayed unmatched.